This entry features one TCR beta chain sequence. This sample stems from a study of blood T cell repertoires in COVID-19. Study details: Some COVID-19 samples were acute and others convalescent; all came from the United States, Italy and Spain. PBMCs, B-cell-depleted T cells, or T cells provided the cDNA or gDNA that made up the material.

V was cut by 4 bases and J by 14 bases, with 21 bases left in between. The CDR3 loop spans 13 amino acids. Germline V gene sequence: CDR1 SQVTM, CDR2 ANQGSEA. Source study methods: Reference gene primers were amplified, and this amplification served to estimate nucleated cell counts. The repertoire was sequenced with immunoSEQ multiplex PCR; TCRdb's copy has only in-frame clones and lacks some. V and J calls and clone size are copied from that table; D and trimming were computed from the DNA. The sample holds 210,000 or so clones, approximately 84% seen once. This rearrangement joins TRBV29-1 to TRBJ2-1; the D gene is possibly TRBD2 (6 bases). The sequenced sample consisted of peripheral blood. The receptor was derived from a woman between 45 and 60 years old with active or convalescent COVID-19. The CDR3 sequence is CSVVPGVQRVEFF. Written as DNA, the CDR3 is TGCAGCGTTGTCCCCGGGGTCCAGCGGGTGGAGTTCTTC.